A single sample is the source of the 29 T cell receptor beta chains below, sequenced in a study of blood T cell repertoires in COVID-19 (TCRdb year 2020). Receptors were amplified or captured by the immunoSEQ multiplex PCR assay. The source is immuneACCESS, and TCRdb retained only in-frame sequences with V and J called. Part of the clones is not carried over; for the studies checked, unresolved V genes explain less than half of this, and the remainder is unexplained. This sample is represented by a few hundred thousand clones; under 95% of them were singletons. Under 20% of the sample is taken by the ten largest. The material sequenced was PBMCs or T cells enriched from blood (not recorded which). These receptors originate from a woman aged 25 to 39 who had recovered from COVID-19.

The chain uses TRBV19 and TRBJ1-6; TRBD1 aligns across 11 bases. J lost 9 bases, V lost 6 bases, and 7 bases had no gene match. The germline V gene has CDR1 LNHDA and CDR2 SQIVND (reference sequence). This CDR3 has 15 residues. CDR3 region: CASRPGQGASSPLHF. In DNA form, the CDR3 reads TGTGCCAGTAGACCTGGACAGGGGGCTAGTTCACCCCTCCACTTT.

This chain uses TRBV28 with TRBJ1-3; maybe TRBD1 (5 bases). V was cut by 6 bases and J by 0 bases, with 15 bases left in between. The CDR3 is made up of 16 amino acids. Germline V gene lookup returns CDR1 MDHEN and CDR2 SYDVKM. The CDR3 spells CASSQRQTYSGNTIYF. DNA for the CDR3: TGTGCCAGCAGCCAACGACAGACCTACTCTGGAAACACCATATATTTT.

The chain carries TRBV6-4 and TRBJ1-4; D is uncertain. The length of the CDR3 is 14 residues. CDR1 MRHNA and CDR2 SNTAGT come from the germline V gene. The germline V and J ends were trimmed by 1 base and 4 bases, with 7 bases remaining between them. Here the CDR3 DNA reads TGTGCCAGCAGTGACTGGGAGATTAATGAAAAACTGTTTTTT. Its protein product is CASSDWEINEKLFF.

This clone came up once. The chain couples TRBV7-8 to TRBJ1-3; 7 positions agree with TRBD1. CDR1 is SGHVS, CDR2 FQNEAQ, per germline. CDR3 length equals 13 residues. Trimming at V came to 5 bases and at J to 4 bases, leaving 2 bases not matched to a gene. The CDR3 spells CASSTGAGNTIYF. CDR3 DNA: TGTGCCAGCAGCACAGGGGCAGGAAACACCATATATTTT.

The V call is TRBV7-9, the J call TRBJ1-2; no definite D call. Germline CDR1 reads SEHNR; CDR2 reads FQNEAQ (reference sequence). The CDR3 runs 14 residues. V was cut by 1 base and J by 8 bases, with 14 bases left in between. The CDR3 coding sequence is TGTGCCAGCAGCTTAGGAGGGTCCTTGGGGGGCTACACCTTC. It translates to CASSLGGSLGGYTF.

The chain carries TRBV7-2 and TRBJ1-4; D remains unclear. The germline V gene has CDR1 SGHTA and CDR2 FQGNSA. CDR3 length equals 13 residues. The V end lost 2 bases, the J end lost 8 bases, and 9 bases lay between the germline ends. The CDR3 region is CASSLRLSEKLFF. Here the CDR3 DNA reads TGTGCCAGCAGCTTACGTTTAAGCGAAAAACTGTTTTTT.

V usage is TRBV29-1 and J usage is TRBJ1-2, with D unclear. V was clipped by 2 bases and J by 4 bases, with 8 bases between them. From germline, CDR1 is SQVTM and CDR2 ANQGSEA. The CDR3 consists of 12 residues. The CDR3 nucleotides read TGCAGCGTTGAATCCACAAGCTATGGCTACACCTTC. This codes for CSVESTSYGYTF.

V usage is TRBV25-1 and J usage is TRBJ2-7, with D perhaps matching TRBD2 (7 bases). The CDR3 totals 13 residues. Trimming left V 4 bases short and J 5 bases short, with 12 bases between. Germline loops: CDR1 MGHDK, CDR2 SYGVNS. CDR3: CASSGAGANEQYF. The CDR3 DNA reads as TGTGCCAGCAGTGGGGCGGGGGCCAACGAGCAGTACTTC.

CDR3 sequence: CASSLGRDSPYEQYF. DNA of the CDR3: TGTGCCAGCAGCTTAGGGCGGGACAGTCCCTACGAGCAGTACTTC. The chain links TRBV11-2 to TRBJ2-7, with a weak D call TRBD1 (7 bases). Trimming pared 1 base from V and 2 bases from J, leaving 12 bases between. The CDR3 is made up of 15 amino acids. CDR1 SGHAT and CDR2 FQNNGV come from the germline V gene.

The rearrangement links TRBV28 to TRBJ2-7; D might be TRBD1 (6 bases). Per the germline V gene, CDR1 is MDHEN and CDR2 is SYDVKM. The CDR3 consists of 15 residues. V was trimmed by 3 bases and J by 5 bases, leaving 17 bases between them. CDR3 DNA: TGTGCCAGCAGTTTTCCTGACACAGGGAAGAACGAGCAGTACTTC. Protein product: CASSFPDTGKNEQYF. The full variable domain, rest sourced from reference TRBV28 and TRBJ2-7, is DVKVTQSSRYLVKRTGEKVFLECVQDMDHENMFWYRQDPGLGLRLIYFSYDVKMKEKGDIPEGYSVSREKKERFSLILESASTNQTSMYLCASSFPDTGKNEQYFGPGTRLTVT.

The chain couples TRBV5-6 to TRBJ1-3; a possible D gene is TRBD1 (5 bases). The V end was cut by 4 bases, the J end by 4 bases, with 15 bases between. Germline assignment: CDR1 SGHDT and CDR2 YYEEEE. This CDR3 comprises 15 residues. Written as DNA, the CDR3 is TGTGCCAGCAGCCGCAGGGTAACGGCCGGAAACACCATATATTTT. It is translated as CASSRRVTAGNTIYF.

The chain has TRBV19 and TRBJ2-7; weak D call: TRBD1 (5 bases). The V end lost 5 bases, the J end lost 2 bases, and 10 bases lay between the germline ends. The germline V gene has CDR1 LNHDA and CDR2 SQIVND (reference sequence). This CDR3 contains 13 residues. CDR3 protein: CASSFQGTYEQYF. The DNA for the CDR3 is TGTGCCAGTAGTTTCCAGGGTACCTACGAGCAGTACTTC.

This clone was recorded a few times. V usage is TRBV9 and J usage is TRBJ2-7; possible D gene TRBD1, 7 bases. This CDR3 region has 15 residues. The ends were cut back, 0 bases at V and 1 base at J, with 11 bases in the middle. Germline V gene lookup returns CDR1 SGDLS and CDR2 YYNGEE. CDR3 in DNA: TGTGCCAGCAGCGTAGGCGGGACAGCTTCCTACGAGCAGTACTTC. It is translated as CASSVGGTASYEQYF.

The V call is TRBV3-1 (or the pseudogene TRBV3-2), the J call TRBJ1-1; D remains unclear. Germline CDR1 is LGHDT and CDR2 is YNNKEL (reference sequence). CDR3 length: 13 residues. V shed 8 bases and J shed 4 bases, with 14 bases lying between them. The CDR3 sequence: CASGRLGGTEAFF. CDR3 bases: TGTGCCAGCGGCAGACTCGGTGGCACTGAAGCTTTCTTT.

The genes are TRBV25-1 and TRBJ2-1; no clear D gene. The CDR3 is 15 amino acids. In germline, CDR1 is MGHDK, CDR2 SYGVNS. V lost 2 bases and J 0 bases, leaving 8 bases between the germline ends. Here the CDR3 DNA reads TGTGCCAGCAGTGAACCGTTGAGCTCCTACAATGAGCAGTTCTTC. The encoded protein is CASSEPLSSYNEQFF.

This clone was found a few times. The rearrangement uses TRBV7-2 and TRBJ2-7; 8 nucleotides line up with TRBD1. The CDR3 totals 14 residues. Germline values: CDR1 SGHTA, CDR2 FQGNSA. The V and J ends lost 5 bases and 2 bases, in that order; junction bases with no gene match: 5. CDR3 sequence reads: CASSHRQGTYEQYF. CDR3 DNA sequence: TGTGCCAGCAGCCACAGACAGGGGACCTACGAGCAGTACTTC.

The chain carries TRBV5-1 and TRBJ2-7; D gene ambiguous. The germline V gene encodes CDR1 SGHRS and CDR2 YFSETQ. The CDR3 loop spans 14 amino acids. Trimming removed 1 base at V and 2 bases at J, with 10 bases between. CDR3 residues: CASSLSSGTYEQYF. DNA of the CDR3: TGCGCCAGCAGCTTGTCGTCAGGAACCTACGAGCAGTACTTC.

Here the CDR3 DNA reads TGTGCCAGCAGTCCGGAGTACACTGAAGCTTTCTTT. Amino acid sequence: CASSPEYTEAFF. The rearrangement links TRBV7-8 to TRBJ1-1, with D unclear. The V end was cut by 6 bases, the J end by 3 bases, with 8 bases between. The CDR3 is 12 amino acids. Looked up from germline, CDR1 is SGHVS and CDR2 is FQNEAQ.

The sample holds one count of this clone. This rearrangement joins TRBV6-2 or TRBV6-3 to TRBJ2-6; D is uncertain. Germline V CDR1 and CDR2: MNHEY, SVGEGT. Trimming took 2 bases from V and 1 from J, leaving 6 bases between them. The CDR3 runs to 15 residues. As DNA, the CDR3 is TGTGCCAGCAGTTACACAGCATCTGGGGCCAACGTCCTGACTTTC. This translates into CASSYTASGANVLTF.

The chain is built from TRBV9 and TRBJ2-3; possibly TRBD1 for D (5 bases). Germline V gene sequence: CDR1 SGDLS, CDR2 YYNGEE. The V end was cut by 6 bases, the J end by 1 base, with 15 bases between. CDR3 length: 15 residues. CDR3 DNA sequence: TGTGCCAGCACCCGAGCAGGGCGAGGCACAGATACGCAGTATTTT. Its translation: CASTRAGRGTDTQYF.

This sequence joins TRBV30 and TRBJ1-6, with TRBD1 identical over 9 bases. This CDR3 has 15 amino acids. Looked up from germline, CDR1 is GTSNPN and CDR2 is SVGIG (reference sequence). The trim removed 5 bases at V and 6 bases at J, leaving 8 bases unmatched. For the CDR3, the DNA is TGTGCCTGGGAGACAGGGGGTCTTCGTAATTCACCCCTCCACTTT. Amino acids: CAWETGGLRNSPLHF. Full variable domain (missing parts from reference TRBV30 and TRBJ1-6): SQTIHQWPATLVQPVGSPLSLECTVEGTSNPNLYWYRQAAGRGLQLLFYSVGIGQISSEVPQNLSASRPQDRQFILSSKKLLLSDSGFYLCAWETGGLRNSPLHFGNGTRLTVT.

This chain joins TRBV19 and TRBJ2-7; TRBD1 aligns across 7 bases. Germline assignment: CDR1 LNHDA and CDR2 SQIVND (reference sequence). Trimming cost V 7 bases and J 4 bases; bases outside gene matches: 22. The CDR3 runs 18 residues. The CDR3 region has the DNA TGTGCCAGTAAGGTGGGTGGAGAGGGGGCCGACGCCTATTACGAGCAGTACTTC. It encodes CASKVGGEGADAYYEQYF.

This chain joins TRBV5-6 and TRBJ2-3; the match to TRBD2 covers 9 bases. The CDR3 covers 16 residues. V lost 4 bases, J lost 4 bases, and 10 bases stayed unmatched. CDR1 and CDR2 from the germline V gene are SGHDT and YYEEEE. This chain's CDR3 is CASSPLGSGGPDTQYF. Written as DNA, the CDR3 is TGTGCCAGCAGCCCCCTGGGTAGCGGGGGACCAGATACGCAGTATTTT.

The chain joins TRBV27 to TRBJ1-2; possibly TRBD1 for D (5 bases). The V end was cut by 8 bases, the J end by 7 bases, with 14 bases between. The CDR3 runs 12 residues. The germline V gene has CDR1 MNHEY and CDR2 SMNVEV (reference sequence). CDR3 amino acids: CASGGSTGGYTF. The CDR3 region has the DNA TGTGCCAGCGGGGGGTCTACTGGTGGCTACACCTTC.

This chain joins TRBV18 and TRBJ1-4; tentative D call: TRBD1 (5 bases). Germline assignment: CDR1 KGHSH and CDR2 LQKENI. V was pared by 2 bases and J by 5 bases, with 15 bases between. There are 16 residues in the CDR3. The CDR3 spells CASSPKAGGTNEKLFF. CDR3 bases: TGTGCCAGCTCACCAAAGGCCGGGGGAACGAATGAAAAACTGTTTTTT.

J is TRBJ1-4 and V is TRBV10-3; 10 positions match TRBD1. V shed 10 bases and J 6 bases; nucleotides not matched to a gene: 11. This CDR3 has 15 amino acids. CDR1 ENHRY and CDR2 SYGVKD come from the germline V gene. The CDR3 region has the DNA TGTGCCACCTCGATCGGGACAGGGGCGTATGAAAAACTGTTTTTT. It translates to CATSIGTGAYEKLFF.

A single count supports this clone. The chain has TRBV7-9 and TRBJ2-2; possibly TRBD2 for D (5 bases). CDR3 length: 16 amino acids. V was clipped by 5 bases and J by 4 bases, with 17 bases between them. Germline assignment: CDR1 SEHNR and CDR2 FQNEAQ (reference sequence). This CDR3 is CASSPKLDFSTGELFF. The CDR3 DNA is TGTGCCAGCAGCCCGAAACTAGATTTTAGCACCGGGGAGCTGTTTTTT.

The rearrangement links TRBV28 to TRBJ1-4; 8 bases map to TRBD1. J gave up 0 bases and V 7 bases, and 7 bases lay outside the gene matches. This CDR3 is 16 amino acids long. CDR1 and CDR2 from the germline V gene are MDHEN and SYDVKM. Here the CDR3 reads CASNRGDSPTNEKLFF. CDR3 DNA: TGTGCCAGCAACAGGGGGGACAGCCCAACTAATGAAAAACTGTTTTTT.

The rearrangement uses TRBV12-3 or TRBV12-4 and TRBJ1-1; D is undetermined. V was pared by 3 bases and J by 7 bases, with 12 bases between. The CDR3 has 13 amino acids. The CDR3 DNA reads as TGTGCCAGCAGTTTTAGGCAGGCTGATGAAGCTTTCTTT. Translated, it gives CASSFRQADEAFF.